The 13 T cell receptor beta chains given below trace back to one sample, sequenced in a study of T cell repertoires in cytomegalovirus infection (dated by TCRdb to between 2019 and 2020). TCRdb lists the instrument as Illumina HiSeq 1500. TCRdb trimmed the raw reads at Q25, called clones with MiXCR and kept productive beta chains. Rows with one shared CDR3 protein collapse into an entry with the most common genes and DNA. This sample lists approximately 500,000 distinct CDR3 sequences; about 15% were detected once. The leading ten clones occupy about 24% of the sample. Sequencing input: CD8+ T cells from PBMCs. The receptors originated from a human donor in good health (CMV status not recorded). Some clones in this sample may be carry-over from other donors' samples.

This clonotype occurred many times. The chain has TRBV12-3 or TRBV12-4 and TRBJ2-2; D gene uncertain. CDR3 length: 12 residues. V dropped 7 bases and J dropped 1 base, with 4 bases sitting between them. CDR3 region: CASIRNTGELFF. CDR3 in DNA: TGTGCCAGCATCAGGAACACCGGGGAGCTGTTTTTT.

Concerning this clonotype itself: A read error may be the cause here, since a much bigger clone is one base away. V gene TRBV7-9 combines with J gene TRBJ1-4; 8 bases align to TRBD1. Per the germline V gene, CDR1 is SEHNR and CDR2 is FQNEAQ (reference sequence). The CDR3 extends over 11 amino acids. The CDR3 DNA sequence: TGTGCCAGCAGGGGACAGGAAATACTGTTTTTT. Amino acids: CASRGQEILFF.

This clonotype was detected ten times or more. The gene calls are TRBV10-3 and TRBJ1-5; 9 nucleotides line up with TRBD1. CDR3 length: 15 amino acids. Germline values: CDR1 ENHRY, CDR2 SYGVKD. Germline trimming cut 3 bases from V and 4 bases from J; bases unmatched to any gene: 4. CDR3 residues: CAISETGTGNQPQHF. The CDR3 bases are TGTGCCATCAGTGAAACCGGGACAGGGAATCAGCCCCAGCATTTT.

The rearrangement links TRBV9 to TRBJ2-2, with D possibly TRBD1 on 5 matching bases. CDR1 is SGDLS, CDR2 YYNGEE, per germline. The V end was cut by 3 bases, the J end by 1 base, with 10 bases between. The CDR3 sequence is 15 residues long. CDR3 in amino acids: CASSAVQGNTGELFF. The CDR3 bases are TGTGCCAGCAGCGCCGTCCAGGGGAACACCGGGGAGCTGTTTTTT.

This clonotype was counted at least ten times. This chain links TRBV14 with TRBJ2-3, with 7 bases aligning to TRBD2. The CDR3 length is 14 residues. After removal of 1 base from V and 6 bases from J, the junction contained 4 bases not matched to a gene. Looked up from germline, CDR1 is SGHDN and CDR2 is FVKESK. DNA of the CDR3: TGTGCCAGCAGCCAAGTGCTAGCGGCTGATACGCAGTATTTT. Translated, it gives CASSQVLAADTQYF.

The rearrangement joins TRBV7-9 to TRBJ2-5; D ambiguous. This CDR3 contains 15 residues. Germline assignment: CDR1 SEHNR and CDR2 FQNEAQ (reference sequence). Trimming removed 5 bases at V and 1 base at J, with 14 bases between. The CDR3 region has the DNA TGTGCCAGCAGCCCACCTGTGATAGGCCAAGAGACCCAGTACTTC. It encodes CASSPPVIGQETQYF.

This clonotype was found many times. The chain joins TRBV5-1 to TRBJ2-1; D perhaps matches TRBD2 (6 bases). CDR3 length: 16 amino acids. Per germline, CDR1 SGHRS and CDR2 YFSETQ. V lost 4 bases, J lost 2 bases, and 16 bases lay in between. This CDR3 is CASSGLTGAPYNEQFF. The CDR3 DNA reads TGCGCCAGCAGCGGCCTGACGGGAGCCCCCTACAATGAGCAGTTCTTC.

With regard to this clonotype: A much larger clone sits a single nucleotide away, making a read error possible. J is TRBJ2-7 and V is TRBV5-1; D is perhaps TRBD2 (8 bases). Trimming left V 2 bases short and J 9 bases short, with 27 bases between. The CDR3 has 17 amino acids. The germline gives CDR1 SGHRS, CDR2 YFSETQ. Written as DNA, the CDR3 is TGCGCCAGCAGCTTACCGGAGACAGGGCCCCGGAGCGGGGGGCAGTACTTC. Protein: CASSLPETGPRSGGQYF.

This clonotype has just a few counts. Just one base apart from a much larger clone, this may be a read error. The chain joins TRBV29-1 to TRBJ1-2, with TRBD1 matching over 7 bases. This CDR3 has 13 amino acids. With V trimmed by 7 bases and J by 4 bases, 9 bases remained unmatched. In germline, CDR1 is SQVTM, CDR2 ANQGSEA. This CDR3 reads CSASTGQAYGYTF. The CDR3 DNA reads as TGCAGCGCTTCGACAGGGCAGGCCTATGGCTACACCTTC. Drawing the rest from reference TRBV29-1 and TRBJ1-2, the complete variable domain is SAVISQKPSRDICQRGTSLTIQCQVDSQVTMMFWYRQQPGQSLTLIATANQGSEATYESGFVIDKFPISRPNLTFSTLTVSNMSPEDSSIYLCSASTGQAYGYTFGSGTRLTVV.

This clonotype has a count of ten or more. The chain has TRBV7-3 and TRBJ2-5, with D perhaps TRBD1 (7 bases). Germline V lookup: CDR1 SGHTA, CDR2 FQGTGA. The CDR3 length is 14 residues. V was trimmed by 4 bases and J by 3 bases, leaving 12 bases between them. The CDR3 is CASSSGGTKETQYF. DNA of the CDR3: TGTGCCAGCAGCTCAGGGGGGACCAAAGAGACCCAGTACTTC.

This clonotype was observed once. This could be a read error, since a much larger clone is one nucleotide away. The rearrangement joins TRBV28 to TRBJ2-2; 8 bases align to TRBD2. Germline assignment: CDR1 MDHEN and CDR2 SYDVKM. The CDR3 contains 15 residues. CDR3 residues: CASSLFGGDTGVLFF. The DNA of the CDR3 is TGTGCCAGCAGTTTGTTCGGGGGGGACACCGGGGTGCTGTTTTTT. Full variable domain (outside the CDR3, taken from reference TRBV28 and TRBJ2-2): DVKVTQSSRYLVKRTGEKVFLECVQDMDHENMFWYRQDPGLGLRLIYFSYDVKMKEKGDIPEGYSVSREKKERFSLILESASTNQTSMYLCASSLFGGDTGVLFFGEGSRLTVL.

The CDR3 bases are TGTGCCAGCAGTTACCGCAGGACAGGGGATCAGCCCCAGCATTTT. Its protein product is CASSYRRTGDQPQHF. This chain links TRBV6-6 with TRBJ1-5; 9 positions match TRBD1. The CDR3 is made up of 15 amino acids. CDR1 and CDR2 from the germline V gene are MNHNY and SVGAGI (reference sequence). V dropped 2 bases and J dropped 5; count of bases not matched to a gene: 4.

Worth noting for this clonotype: A read error may explain this, as a much larger clone is one base away. The rearrangement links TRBV7-9 to TRBJ2-5; maybe TRBD1 (6 bases). The V gene lost 5 bases and the J gene lost 5 bases, with 15 bases spanning the gap. The CDR3 length is 14 residues. Germline-derived CDR1 and CDR2 are SEHNR and FQNEAQ (reference sequence). CDR3 DNA sequence: TGTGCCAGCAGCGAGGGACATGGCCCGGAGACCCAGTACTTC. As protein: CASSEGHGPETQYF.